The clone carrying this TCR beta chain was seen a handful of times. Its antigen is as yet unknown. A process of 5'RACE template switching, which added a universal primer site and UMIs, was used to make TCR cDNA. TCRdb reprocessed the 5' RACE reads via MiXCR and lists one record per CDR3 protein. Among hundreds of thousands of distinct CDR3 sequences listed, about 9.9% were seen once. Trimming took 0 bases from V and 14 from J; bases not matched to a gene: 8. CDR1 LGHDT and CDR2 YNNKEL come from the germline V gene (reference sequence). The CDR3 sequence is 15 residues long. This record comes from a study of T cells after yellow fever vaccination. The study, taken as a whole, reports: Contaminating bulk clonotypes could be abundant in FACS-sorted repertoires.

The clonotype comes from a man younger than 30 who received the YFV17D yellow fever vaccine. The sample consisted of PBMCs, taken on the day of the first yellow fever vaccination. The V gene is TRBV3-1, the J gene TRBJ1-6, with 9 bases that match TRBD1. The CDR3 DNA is TGTGCCAGCAGCCAAGATGGACAGGGGACGGTCACCCTCCACTTT. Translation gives CASSQDGQGTVTLHF.